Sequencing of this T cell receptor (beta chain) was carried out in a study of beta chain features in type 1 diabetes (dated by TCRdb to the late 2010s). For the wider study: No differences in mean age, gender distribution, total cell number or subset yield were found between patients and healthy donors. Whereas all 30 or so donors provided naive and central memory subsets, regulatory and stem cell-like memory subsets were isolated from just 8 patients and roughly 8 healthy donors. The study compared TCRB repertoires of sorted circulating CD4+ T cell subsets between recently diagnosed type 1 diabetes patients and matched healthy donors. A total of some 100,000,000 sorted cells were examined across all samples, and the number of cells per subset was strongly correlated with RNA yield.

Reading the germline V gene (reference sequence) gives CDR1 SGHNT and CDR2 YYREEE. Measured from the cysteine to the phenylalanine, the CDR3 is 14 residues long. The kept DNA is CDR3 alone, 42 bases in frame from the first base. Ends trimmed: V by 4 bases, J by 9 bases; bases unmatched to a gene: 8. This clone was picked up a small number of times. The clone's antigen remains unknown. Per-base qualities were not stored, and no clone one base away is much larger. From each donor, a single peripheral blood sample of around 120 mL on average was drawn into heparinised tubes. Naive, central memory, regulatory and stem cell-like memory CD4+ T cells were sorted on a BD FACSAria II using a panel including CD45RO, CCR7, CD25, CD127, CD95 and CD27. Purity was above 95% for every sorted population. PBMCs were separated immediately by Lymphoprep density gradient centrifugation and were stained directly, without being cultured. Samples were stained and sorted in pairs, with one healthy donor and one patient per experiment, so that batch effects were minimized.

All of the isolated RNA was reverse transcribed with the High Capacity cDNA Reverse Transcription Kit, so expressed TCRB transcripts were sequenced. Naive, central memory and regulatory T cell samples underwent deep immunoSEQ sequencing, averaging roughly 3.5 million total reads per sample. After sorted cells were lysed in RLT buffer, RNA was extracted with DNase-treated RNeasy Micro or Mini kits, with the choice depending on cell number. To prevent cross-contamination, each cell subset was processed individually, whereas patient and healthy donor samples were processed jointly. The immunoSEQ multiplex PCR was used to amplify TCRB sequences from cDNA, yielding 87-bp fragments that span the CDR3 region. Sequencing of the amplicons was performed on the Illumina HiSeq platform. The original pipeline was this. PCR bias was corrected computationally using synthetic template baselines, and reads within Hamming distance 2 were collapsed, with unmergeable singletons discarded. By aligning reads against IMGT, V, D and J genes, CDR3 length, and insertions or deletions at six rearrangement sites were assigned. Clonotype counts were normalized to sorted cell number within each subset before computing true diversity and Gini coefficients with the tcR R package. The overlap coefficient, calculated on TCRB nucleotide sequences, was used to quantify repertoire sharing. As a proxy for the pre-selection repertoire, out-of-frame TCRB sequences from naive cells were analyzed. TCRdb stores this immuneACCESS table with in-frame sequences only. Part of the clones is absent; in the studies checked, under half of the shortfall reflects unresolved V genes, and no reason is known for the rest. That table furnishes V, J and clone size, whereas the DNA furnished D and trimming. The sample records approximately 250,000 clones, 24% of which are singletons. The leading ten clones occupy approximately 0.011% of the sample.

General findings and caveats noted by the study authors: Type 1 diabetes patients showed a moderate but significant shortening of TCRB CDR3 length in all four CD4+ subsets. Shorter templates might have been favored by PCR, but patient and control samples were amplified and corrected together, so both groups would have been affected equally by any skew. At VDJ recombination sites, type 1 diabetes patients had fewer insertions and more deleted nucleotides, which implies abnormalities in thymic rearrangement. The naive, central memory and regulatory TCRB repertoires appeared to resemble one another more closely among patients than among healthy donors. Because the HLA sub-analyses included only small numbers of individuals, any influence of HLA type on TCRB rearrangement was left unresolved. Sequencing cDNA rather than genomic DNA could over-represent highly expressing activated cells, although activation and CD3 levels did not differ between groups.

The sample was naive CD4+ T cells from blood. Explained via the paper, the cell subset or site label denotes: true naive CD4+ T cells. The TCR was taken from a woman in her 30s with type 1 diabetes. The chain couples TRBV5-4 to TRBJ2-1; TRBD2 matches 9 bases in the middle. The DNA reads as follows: TGTGCCAGCAGCAGAACCGGGACTAGCTTTGAGCAGTTCTTC. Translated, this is CASSRTGTSFEQFF.